This T cell receptor beta chain appears in the sequencing data of a study of control samples from healthy donors and cancer patients. TCRdb's copy holds only in-frame clones and misses some; the assay was immunoSEQ multiplex PCR. The sample includes about 140,000 clones, around 94% seen only once; the top ten take approximately 14%. This TCR was sampled from a man between 40 and 49 years old in good health. Sequencing was performed on blood.

CDR3: CASSFRGFGTEAFF. The CDR3 bases are TGTGCCAGCAGCTTTCGAGGATTCGGCACTGAAGCTTTCTTT. This rearrangement joins TRBV5-6 to TRBJ1-1; no clear D gene. From germline, CDR1 is SGHDT and CDR2 YYEEEE. The CDR3 has 14 amino acids. Between the trimmed V and J ends, which lost 2 bases and 4 bases, there was a span of 12 bases.